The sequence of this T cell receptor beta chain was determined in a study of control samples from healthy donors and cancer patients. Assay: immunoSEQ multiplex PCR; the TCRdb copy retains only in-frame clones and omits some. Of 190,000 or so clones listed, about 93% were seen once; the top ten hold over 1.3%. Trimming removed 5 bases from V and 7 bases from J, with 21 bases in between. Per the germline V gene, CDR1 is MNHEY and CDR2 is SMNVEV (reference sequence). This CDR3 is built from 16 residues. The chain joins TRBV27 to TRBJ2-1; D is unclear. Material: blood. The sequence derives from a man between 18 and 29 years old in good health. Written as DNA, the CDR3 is TGTGCCAGCAGTCCCGGACCTTACCCGGGTATTAATGAGCAGTTCTTC. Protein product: CASSPGPYPGINEQFF.